The 16 T cell receptor beta chains given below trace back to one sample, sequenced in a study of cytomegalovirus exposure and HLA in healthy donors. Sequenced by immunoSEQ multiplex PCR; TCRdb stores in-frame clones only, minus some. This sample has roughly 200,000 clones; more than 75% occur once, and the top ten carry less than 9.5%. Material for sequencing was PBMCs. The receptors were sampled from a man aged 25 to 40 in good health and CMV-seropositive.

The rearrangement joins TRBV7-2 to TRBJ2-7, with D possibly being TRBD1 (6 bases). V was pared by 4 bases and J by 2 bases, with 15 bases between. This CDR3 spans 15 amino acids. CDR1 is SGHTA, CDR2 FQGNSA, per germline. CDR3: CASSSTGISAYEQYF. In nucleotides, the CDR3 is TGTGCCAGCAGCTCTACAGGGATTAGTGCCTACGAGCAGTACTTC.

The chain joins TRBV2 to TRBJ2-3, with D perhaps matching TRBD2 (6 bases). This CDR3 has 14 residues. V lost 3 bases, J lost 0 bases, and 7 bases lay in between. Germline-derived CDR1 and CDR2 are SNHLY and FYNNEI. This CDR3 is CASSDGLSTDTQYF. CDR3 nucleotide sequence: TGTGCCAGCAGTGATGGACTAAGCACAGATACGCAGTATTTT.

This sequence joins TRBV6-6 and TRBJ2-1; D uncertain. Germline V lookup: CDR1 MNHNY, CDR2 SVGAGI (reference sequence). The V end was cut by 0 bases, the J end by 7 bases, with 13 bases between. The length of the CDR3 is 15 residues. For the CDR3, the DNA is TGTGCCAGCAGTTACTCGATCTGGGTCATGAATGAGCAGTTCTTC. This translates into CASSYSIWVMNEQFF.

The rearrangement links TRBV27 to TRBJ2-1, with D maybe TRBD2 (6 bases). The V gene lost 2 bases and the J gene lost 9 bases, with 11 bases spanning the gap. The CDR3 runs 13 residues. Germline V gene data show CDR1 as MNHEY and CDR2 as SMNVEV (reference sequence). CDR3 in amino acids: CASSLLAFGEQFF. The CDR3 region has the DNA TGTGCCAGCAGTTTACTAGCGTTCGGTGAGCAGTTCTTC.

This chain uses TRBV4-3 with TRBJ2-1; D possibly matches TRBD1 or TRBD2 (5 bases each). Trimming shortened V by 1 base and J by 12 bases, and 13 bases separated the two germline ends. Per the germline V gene, CDR1 is LGHNA and CDR2 is YSLEER. This CDR3 region has 13 residues. The DNA for the CDR3 is TGCGCCAGCAGCCAAGGGGGGAAGGCAGGGCAGTTCTTC. This codes for CASSQGGKAGQFF.

This chain connects TRBV7-9 to TRBJ1-1, with no clear D. Trimming cost V 1 base and J 1 base, with 10 bases left between them. Germline CDR1 and CDR2: SEHNR and FQNEAQ (reference sequence). The CDR3 is 15 amino acids. CDR3 DNA: TGTGCCAGCAGCTTAGGTGCGGGTCGGAACACTGAAGCTTTCTTT. It yields the protein CASSLGAGRNTEAFF.

This chain uses TRBV4-3 with TRBJ1-2; tentatively, D is TRBD1 (5 bases). Germline lookup yields CDR1 LGHNA and CDR2 YSLEER. V was cut by 0 bases and J by 5 bases, with 16 bases left in between. The CDR3 is 16 amino acids. The CDR3 bases are TGCGCCAGCAGCCAAGAGGATCAGGGTGGGATTTATGGCTACACCTTC. Amino acid sequence: CASSQEDQGGIYGYTF.

The chain uses TRBV4-3 and TRBJ2-3, with a possible D match to TRBD1 (6 bases). CDR1 is LGHNA and CDR2 is YSLEER in the germline V gene. Trimming left V 3 bases short and J 1 base short, with 11 bases between. CDR3 length equals 15 residues. The CDR3 loop is CASSQHRVGTDTQYF. The CDR3 DNA sequence: TGCGCCAGCAGCCAGCACAGGGTTGGCACAGATACGCAGTATTTT.

This chain joins TRBV4-1 and TRBJ1-1; D is unresolved. Germline V lookup: CDR1 MGHRA, CDR2 YSYEKL. This CDR3 is built from 15 residues. V lost 0 bases to trimming and J lost 3 bases, with 11 bases between them. This CDR3 is CASSQEARLDTEAFF. The CDR3 DNA reads as TGCGCCAGCAGCCAAGAAGCCAGGTTGGACACTGAAGCTTTCTTT.

The genes are TRBV28 and TRBJ2-5; D is unresolved. Trimming removed 6 bases at V and 13 bases at J, with 12 bases between. Germline CDR1 MDHEN, CDR2 SYDVKM. CDR3 length equals 10 residues. The CDR3 spells CASSQVVAYF. The CDR3 nucleotides are TGTGCCAGCAGCCAGGTCGTGGCGTACTTC.

The chain is built from TRBV7-2 and TRBJ2-7; 11 positions match TRBD2. The V segment lost 6 bases and the J segment 4 bases; nucleotides outside the gene matches: 8. Germline CDR1 and CDR2: SGHTA and FQGNSA. The CDR3 covers 15 residues. The CDR3 spells CASSLSGTSGYEQYF. The CDR3, as DNA: TGTGCCAGCAGTCTCTCCGGGACTAGCGGTTACGAGCAGTACTTC.

The chain links TRBV6-6 to TRBJ1-1, with 7 bases fitting TRBD1. This CDR3 is 14 amino acids long. The V gene end was trimmed by 6 bases and the J gene end by 1 base; junction bases not matched to a gene: 5. The germline CDR1 and CDR2 sequences are MNHNY and SVGAGI (reference sequence). The CDR3, as DNA: TGTGCCAGCAGCCCTCGACAGGGGAACACTGAAGCTTTCTTT. It codes for CASSPRQGNTEAFF.

V is TRBV7-2 and J is TRBJ2-1; D is undetermined. Deletions cut 2 bases from V and 4 bases from J, with 12 bases between. This CDR3 region has 15 residues. Germline V gene data show CDR1 as SGHTA and CDR2 as FQGNSA. The CDR3 DNA reads as TGTGCCAGCAGCTTACCGGGCCCCGGTTACAATGAGCAGTTCTTC. Translation: CASSLPGPGYNEQFF.

This chain uses TRBV9 with TRBJ2-3; 9 bases match TRBD1. CDR3 length equals 15 residues. V was pared by 3 bases and J by 5 bases, with 7 bases of the junction left unmatched. Looked up from germline, CDR1 is SGDLS and CDR2 is YYNGEE. The CDR3 nucleotides read TGTGCCAGCAGCGCACTACAGGGGGCGGGAGATACGCAGTATTTT. Translation gives CASSALQGAGDTQYF.

V usage is TRBV4-1 and J usage is TRBJ2-1; 13 bases align to TRBD2. The junction had 9 bases not matched to a gene; V was cut back by 0 bases and J by 4 bases. CDR3 length: 19 residues. The V gene's germline CDR1 is MGHRA and CDR2 YSYEKL. The CDR3 nucleotides read TGCGCCAGCAGCCAAGAGTCTCGACGGGGACTAGCGGGATACAATGAGCAGTTCTTC. This translates into CASSQESRRGLAGYNEQFF.

The chain recombines TRBV5-6 with TRBJ2-7, with unresolved D. CDR3 size: 12 residues. V lost 4 bases to trimming and J lost 11 bases, with 16 bases between them. CDR1 and CDR2 from the germline V gene are SGHDT and YYEEEE. CDR3: CASSLALVEEYF. In DNA form, the CDR3 reads TGTGCCAGCAGCCTGGCACTGGTAGAGGAGTACTTC.